This T cell receptor beta chain was found in a study of T cells expressing NK-cell markers. The wider study: The study drew TCR beta repertoires from sorted CD3+CD56+NKG2C+, CD3+CD56+NKG2C- and CD3+CD56-NKG2C+ T cells. Seven HCMV-seropositive donors and one seronegative donor made up the eight sequenced donors. Study outcomes and limitations: About six donors carried dominant NKG2C+ clonotypes that made up roughly 1.0-7.5% of their CD8+ T cells.

Details on this clonotype: The antigen remains undetermined.

TCRdb re-called the 5' RACE reads and shows each CDR3 protein once, DNA omitted. The sample table includes around 470,000 distinct CDR3 sequences. This CDR3 is 13 amino acids long. Looked up from germline, CDR1 is SGDLS and CDR2 is YYNGEE. The chain employs TRBV9 and TRBJ2-3; TCRdb outputs TRBD1, but without DNA this stays unchecked. This TCR was recovered from a woman in her 50s in good health. The sample was blood T cells: a sorted CD56 or NKG2C T cell subset, CD4+ or CD8+ T cells, or bulk PBMC T cells (not recorded which). The CDR3: CASSEIGQGSQYF. Using reference TRBV9 and TRBJ2-3 for the parts outside the CDR3, the full variable domain is DSGVTQTPKHLITATGQRVTLRCSPRSGDLSVYWYQQSLDQGLQFLIQYYNGEERAKGNILERFSAQQFPDLHSELNLSSLELGDSALYFCASSEIGQGSQYFGPGTRLTVL.